These T cell receptor beta chains were read from a single sample in a study of blood T cell repertoires in COVID-19. Assay: immunoSEQ multiplex PCR; the TCRdb copy retains only in-frame clones and omits some. The sample lists around 250,000 clones, approximately 90% occurring once. The sequenced sample was PBMCs or T cells enriched from blood (not recorded which). These receptor sequences come from a man younger than 35 who had recovered from COVID-19. CDR3s include the opening cysteine and the closing phenylalanine or tryptophan. The D gene is left open where the match is weak. A clone size is listed for some rows: how often the clone was seen (once, few, many), or a class if it is expanded.

j_call: TRBJ1-4
d_call: NA
v_call: TRBV2
clone_size: NA
cdr3_aa: CASSFGGGPNEKLFF
cdr3_nt: TGTGCCAGCAGCTTCGGGGGGGGACCTAATGAAAAACTGTTTTTT

j_call: TRBJ2-3
d_call: TRBD2
v_call: TRBV3-1/TRBV3-2
clone_size: NA
cdr3_aa: CASSQTSGVTDTQYF
cdr3_nt: TGTGCCAGCAGCCAGACTAGCGGGGTCACAGATACGCAGTATTTT

j_call: TRBJ2-5
d_call: NA
v_call: TRBV9
clone_size: NA
cdr3_aa: CASSPGTPLRAETQYF
cdr3_nt: TGTGCCAGCAGCCCCGGGACACCCCTGAGGGCCGAGACCCAGTACTTC

j_call: TRBJ2-5
d_call: NA
v_call: TRBV4-1
clone_size: NA
cdr3_aa: CASSQDTGNRETQYF
cdr3_nt: TGCGCCAGCAGCCAGGACACAGGGAATCGAGAGACCCAGTACTTC

j_call: TRBJ1-4
d_call: NA
v_call: TRBV27
clone_size: NA
cdr3_aa: CASSHRTQLGEKLFF
cdr3_nt: TGTGCCAGCAGTCACAGGACCCAGCTCGGGGAAAAACTGTTTTTT

j_call: TRBJ2-1
d_call: TRBD2
v_call: TRBV9
clone_size: NA
cdr3_aa: CASSVEAGPIYNEQFF
cdr3_nt: TGTGCCAGCAGCGTAGAAGCGGGACCCATCTACAATGAGCAGTTCTTC

j_call: TRBJ1-5
d_call: NA
v_call: TRBV15
clone_size: NA
cdr3_aa: CATSRVDQPQHF
cdr3_nt: TGTGCCACCAGCAGAGTCGATCAGCCCCAGCATTTT

j_call: TRBJ2-1
d_call: NA
v_call: TRBV7-9
clone_size: NA
cdr3_aa: CASSPAHEGSSYNEQFF
cdr3_nt: TGTGCCAGCAGCCCTGCCCACGAAGGGAGCTCCTACAATGAGCAGTTCTTC

j_call: TRBJ2-2
d_call: NA
v_call: TRBV19
clone_size: NA
cdr3_aa: CASSIVGGSPGELFF
cdr3_nt: TGTGCCAGTAGTATAGTAGGGGGATCGCCCGGGGAGCTGTTTTTT

j_call: TRBJ1-4
d_call: NA
v_call: TRBV28
clone_size: NA
cdr3_aa: CASSLGKTATNEKLFF
cdr3_nt: TGTGCCAGCAGTTTAGGCAAGACTGCAACTAATGAAAAACTGTTTTTT

j_call: TRBJ2-6
d_call: NA
v_call: TRBV11-2
clone_size: NA
cdr3_aa: CASRSSGAANVLTF
cdr3_nt: TGTGCCAGCAGATCCTCGGGAGCGGCCAACGTCCTGACTTTC

j_call: TRBJ2-4
d_call: TRBD2
v_call: TRBV19
clone_size: few
cdr3_aa: CASSIPRQRENIQYF
cdr3_nt: TGTGCCAGTAGTATCCCGCGCCAGCGGGAGAACATTCAGTACTTC

j_call: TRBJ2-4
d_call: NA
v_call: TRBV12-3/TRBV12-4
clone_size: NA
cdr3_aa: CASRETGPSYF
cdr3_nt: TGTGCCAGCAGGGAAACAGGCCCTTCGTACTTC

j_call: TRBJ1-5
d_call: NA
v_call: TRBV28
clone_size: NA
cdr3_aa: CASSTRGFWQPQHF
cdr3_nt: TGTGCCAGCAGCACCAGGGGTTTTTGGCAGCCCCAGCATTTT

j_call: TRBJ2-7
d_call: TRBD1
v_call: TRBV5-4
clone_size: NA
cdr3_aa: CASSGDRAANRYEQYF
cdr3_nt: TGTGCCAGCAGCGGGGACAGGGCCGCAAATCGCTACGAGCAGTACTTC

j_call: TRBJ2-2
d_call: TRBD2
v_call: TRBV19
clone_size: once
cdr3_aa: CASSRGLAGTGELFF
cdr3_nt: TGTGCCAGTAGTCGGGGGCTAGCGGGGACCGGGGAGCTGTTTTTT

j_call: TRBJ1-2
d_call: NA
v_call: TRBV6-4
clone_size: once
cdr3_aa: CASGEIRGNYGYTF
cdr3_nt: TGTGCCAGCGGAGAGATCAGGGGCAACTATGGCTACACCTTC

j_call: TRBJ2-7
d_call: NA
v_call: TRBV11-2
clone_size: NA
cdr3_aa: CASSRLLRGANEQYF
cdr3_nt: TGTGCCAGCAGCCGCTTACTCCGGGGGGCCAACGAGCAGTACTTC

j_call: TRBJ2-1
d_call: TRBD2
v_call: TRBV12-5
clone_size: NA
cdr3_aa: CASGLVNSGRARNEQFF
cdr3_nt: TGTGCTAGTGGTTTGGTGAATAGCGGGAGGGCCAGAAATGAGCAGTTCTTC

j_call: TRBJ1-3
d_call: NA
v_call: TRBV27
clone_size: once
cdr3_aa: CAKLTSMGQPTSGNTIYF
cdr3_nt: TGTGCCAAACTAACGAGCATGGGGCAGCCGACCTCTGGAAACACCATATATTTT

j_call: TRBJ2-1
d_call: TRBD2
v_call: TRBV29-1
clone_size: NA
cdr3_aa: CSVPRESYYNEQFF
cdr3_nt: TGCAGCGTTCCGCGGGAGTCATACTACAATGAGCAGTTCTTC

j_call: TRBJ2-7
d_call: NA
v_call: TRBV28
clone_size: NA
cdr3_aa: CASSLSGITYEQYF
cdr3_nt: TGTGCCAGCAGTTTATCTGGCATCACCTACGAGCAGTACTTC

j_call: TRBJ2-7
d_call: NA
v_call: TRBV7-2
clone_size: NA
cdr3_aa: CASSARGGTYEQYF
cdr3_nt: TGTGCCAGCAGCGCACGGGGCGGGACCTACGAGCAGTACTTC

j_call: TRBJ2-5
d_call: NA
v_call: TRBV12-3/TRBV12-4
clone_size: NA
cdr3_aa: CASSLSGLETQYF
cdr3_nt: TGTGCCAGCAGTTTATCAGGGCTAGAGACCCAGTACTTC

j_call: TRBJ1-5
d_call: NA
v_call: TRBV28
clone_size: NA
cdr3_aa: CASSFARVQPQHF
cdr3_nt: TGTGCCAGCAGTTTCGCCAGGGTCCAGCCCCAGCATTTT

j_call: TRBJ2-1
d_call: TRBD1
v_call: TRBV6-5
clone_size: NA
cdr3_aa: CASSRGDSDEQFF
cdr3_nt: TGTGCCAGCAGTAGAGGGGACAGTGATGAGCAGTTCTTC

j_call: TRBJ2-3
d_call: NA
v_call: TRBV2
clone_size: NA
cdr3_aa: CASSGQIRDTQYF
cdr3_nt: TGTGCCAGCAGTGGACAGATAAGGGATACGCAGTATTTT

j_call: TRBJ1-2
d_call: NA
v_call: TRBV7-9
clone_size: NA
cdr3_aa: CASSSPWPGSNYGYTF
cdr3_nt: TGTGCCAGCAGCTCTCCCTGGCCGGGAAGTAACTATGGCTACACCTTC

j_call: TRBJ1-3
d_call: NA
v_call: TRBV11-2
clone_size: few
cdr3_aa: CASSLLRVGNTIYF
cdr3_nt: TGTGCCAGCAGCTTATTAAGAGTTGGAAACACCATATATTTT

j_call: TRBJ2-5
d_call: TRBD1
v_call: TRBV5-6
clone_size: NA
cdr3_aa: CASSLSGQPSQETQYF
cdr3_nt: TGTGCCAGCAGCTTGTCGGGACAGCCTTCCCAAGAGACCCAGTACTTC

j_call: TRBJ2-1
d_call: NA
v_call: TRBV6-1
clone_size: few
cdr3_aa: CASSELSYNEQFF
cdr3_nt: TGTGCCAGCAGTGAACTCTCCTACAATGAGCAGTTCTTC

j_call: TRBJ1-2
d_call: TRBD1
v_call: TRBV6-1
clone_size: NA
cdr3_aa: CASSEQGAITYGYTF
cdr3_nt: TGTGCCAGCAGTGAACAGGGGGCGATCACCTATGGCTACACCTTC

j_call: TRBJ1-1
d_call: TRBD1
v_call: TRBV5-1
clone_size: NA
cdr3_aa: CASRDLQGFGPEAFF
cdr3_nt: TGCGCCAGCAGGGATTTACAGGGGTTTGGGCCTGAAGCTTTCTTT

j_call: TRBJ2-1
d_call: TRBD1
v_call: TRBV4-1
clone_size: NA
cdr3_aa: CASSQDEWGQGDNEQFF
cdr3_nt: TGCGCCAGCAGCCAAGATGAATGGGGACAGGGGGACAATGAGCAGTTCTTC

j_call: TRBJ1-1
d_call: NA
v_call: TRBV14
clone_size: few
cdr3_aa: CASSQGFPGDSYLNTEAFF
cdr3_nt: TGTGCCAGCAGCCAAGGTTTTCCAGGTGACAGTTACCTGAACACTGAAGCTTTCTTT

j_call: TRBJ2-1
d_call: TRBD2
v_call: TRBV13
clone_size: NA
cdr3_aa: CASSSATTGGARGVNEQFF
cdr3_nt: TGTGCCAGCAGCTCGGCAACTACCGGGGGGGCCAGAGGCGTCAATGAGCAGTTCTTC

j_call: TRBJ2-7
d_call: TRBD1
v_call: TRBV19
clone_size: NA
cdr3_aa: CASSAADRGPYEQYF
cdr3_nt: TGTGCCAGTAGTGCTGCGGACAGGGGGCCCTACGAGCAGTACTTC

j_call: TRBJ1-2
d_call: NA
v_call: TRBV6-5
clone_size: NA
cdr3_aa: CASRDIGFYYGYTF
cdr3_nt: TGTGCCAGCCGGGATATCGGCTTTTACTATGGCTACACCTTC

j_call: TRBJ2-2
d_call: NA
v_call: TRBV11-2
clone_size: NA
cdr3_aa: CASSSLGGTRTGELFF
cdr3_nt: TGTGCCAGCAGCTCCTTAGGTGGGACTCGCACCGGGGAGCTGTTTTTT

j_call: TRBJ2-3
d_call: NA
v_call: TRBV2
clone_size: NA
cdr3_aa: CASSEAGGPTDTQYF
cdr3_nt: TGTGCCAGCAGTGAAGCGGGGGGTCCCACAGATACGCAGTATTTT

j_call: TRBJ2-1
d_call: TRBD1
v_call: TRBV5-8
clone_size: once
cdr3_aa: CASSFYRDRGSEQFF
cdr3_nt: TGTGCCAGCAGCTTTTACCGGGACAGGGGTAGTGAGCAGTTCTTC

j_call: TRBJ2-7
d_call: NA
v_call: TRBV6-5
clone_size: few
cdr3_aa: CASRPHYSSSYEQYF
cdr3_nt: TGTGCCAGTCGGCCTCACTACTCAAGCTCCTACGAGCAGTACTTC

j_call: TRBJ2-3
d_call: TRBD1
v_call: TRBV5-1
clone_size: NA
cdr3_aa: CASSRTGEDTQYF
cdr3_nt: TGCGCCAGCAGCCGCACAGGGGAAGATACGCAGTATTTT

j_call: TRBJ2-7
d_call: TRBD2
v_call: TRBV4-1
clone_size: NA
cdr3_aa: CASSQVTSGNYEQYF
cdr3_nt: TGCGCCAGCAGCCAAGTTACTAGCGGCAACTACGAGCAGTACTTC

j_call: TRBJ2-1
d_call: NA
v_call: TRBV5-4
clone_size: NA
cdr3_aa: CASSLQGFSYNEQFF
cdr3_nt: TGTGCCAGCAGCTTGCAGGGATTCTCCTACAATGAGCAGTTCTTC

j_call: TRBJ1-2
d_call: TRBD1
v_call: TRBV2
clone_size: NA
cdr3_aa: CASSQTGTYGYTF
cdr3_nt: TGTGCCAGCAGCCAGACAGGGACCTATGGCTACACCTTC

j_call: TRBJ1-1
d_call: TRBD1
v_call: TRBV6-5
clone_size: NA
cdr3_aa: CASRKGETGGTEAFF
cdr3_nt: TGTGCCAGCCGAAAGGGCGAAACAGGGGGCACTGAAGCTTTCTTT

j_call: TRBJ1-1
d_call: NA
v_call: TRBV11-1
clone_size: NA
cdr3_aa: CASSTGRGTEAFF
cdr3_nt: TGTGCCAGCAGCACCGGCAGGGGAACTGAAGCTTTCTTT

j_call: TRBJ2-7
d_call: NA
v_call: TRBV6-2/TRBV6-3
clone_size: NA
cdr3_aa: CASSYSPAVSTYEQYF
cdr3_nt: TGTGCCAGCAGTTACTCGCCCGCGGTCTCAACCTACGAGCAGTACTTC

j_call: TRBJ1-2
d_call: NA
v_call: TRBV18
clone_size: NA
cdr3_aa: CASSSVTGEANYGYTF
cdr3_nt: TGTGCCAGCTCATCTGTTACGGGGGAAGCTAACTATGGCTACACCTTC

j_call: TRBJ2-7
d_call: TRBD1
v_call: TRBV19
clone_size: NA
cdr3_aa: CASKSWTGDSYEQYF
cdr3_nt: TGTGCCAGTAAATCATGGACAGGGGATTCCTACGAGCAGTACTTC

j_call: TRBJ1-3
d_call: TRBD1
v_call: TRBV4-1
clone_size: NA
cdr3_aa: CASSQDQGEGNTIYF
cdr3_nt: TGCGCCAGCAGCCAGGACCAGGGGGAAGGAAACACCATATATTTT

j_call: TRBJ2-5
d_call: TRBD2
v_call: TRBV7-9
clone_size: once
cdr3_aa: CASSAGRGTSGSETQYF
cdr3_nt: TGTGCCAGCAGCGCCGGAAGAGGGACTAGCGGGTCAGAGACCCAGTACTTC

j_call: TRBJ2-7
d_call: TRBD1
v_call: TRBV4-1
clone_size: NA
cdr3_aa: CASSLSSDRVTYEQYF
cdr3_nt: TGCGCCAGCAGCCTCTCCTCCGACAGGGTTACCTACGAGCAGTACTTC

j_call: TRBJ1-5
d_call: TRBD1
v_call: TRBV19
clone_size: NA
cdr3_aa: CASSIGTGGNQPQHF
cdr3_nt: TGTGCCAGTAGTATCGGGACAGGAGGCAATCAGCCCCAGCATTTT

j_call: TRBJ1-3
d_call: TRBD1
v_call: TRBV28
clone_size: NA
cdr3_aa: CASSLEQGTGNTIYF
cdr3_nt: TGTGCCAGCAGTTTAGAACAGGGGACTGGAAACACCATATATTTT

j_call: TRBJ1-5
d_call: NA
v_call: TRBV28
clone_size: NA
cdr3_aa: CASSSSPRGYYQPQHF
cdr3_nt: TGTGCCAGCAGTTCATCCCCCAGGGGCTACTATCAGCCCCAGCATTTT

j_call: TRBJ1-2
d_call: NA
v_call: TRBV6-1
clone_size: NA
cdr3_aa: CASSESQLYGYTF
cdr3_nt: TGTGCCAGCAGTGAGTCACAGCTCTATGGCTACACCTTC

j_call: TRBJ1-3
d_call: TRBD1
v_call: TRBV9
clone_size: NA
cdr3_aa: CASSVTGTGLFGNTIYF
cdr3_nt: TGTGCCAGCAGCGTAACCGGGACAGGGCTGTTTGGAAACACCATATATTTT

j_call: TRBJ1-6
d_call: NA
v_call: TRBV2
clone_size: NA
cdr3_aa: CASMQDNSPLHF
cdr3_nt: TGTGCCAGCATGCAGGATAATTCACCCCTCCACTTT